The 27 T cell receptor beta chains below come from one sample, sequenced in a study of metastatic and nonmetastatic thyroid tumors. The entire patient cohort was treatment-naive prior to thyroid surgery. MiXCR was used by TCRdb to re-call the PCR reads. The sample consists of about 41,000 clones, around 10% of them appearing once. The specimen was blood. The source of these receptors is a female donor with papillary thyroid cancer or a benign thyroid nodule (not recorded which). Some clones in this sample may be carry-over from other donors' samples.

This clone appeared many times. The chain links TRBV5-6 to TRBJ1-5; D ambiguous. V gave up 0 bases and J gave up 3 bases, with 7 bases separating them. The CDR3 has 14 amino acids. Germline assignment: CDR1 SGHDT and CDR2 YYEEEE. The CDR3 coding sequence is TGTGCCAGCAGCTTGGGGCGGAACAATCAGCCCCAGCATTTT. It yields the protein CASSLGRNNQPQHF.

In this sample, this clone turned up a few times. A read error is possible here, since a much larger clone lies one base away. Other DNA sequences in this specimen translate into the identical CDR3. Here the CDR3 DNA reads TGTGCCAGCAGTAGGACAGGTGTAGCCAAAAACATTCAGTACTTC. This codes for CASSRTGVAKNIQYF. V and J are TRBV2 and TRBJ2-4, with TRBD1 matching 7 bases. The CDR3 totals 15 residues. Trimming cost V 5 bases and J 0 bases; bases outside gene matches: 4. Germline-derived CDR1 and CDR2 are SNHLY and FYNNEI.

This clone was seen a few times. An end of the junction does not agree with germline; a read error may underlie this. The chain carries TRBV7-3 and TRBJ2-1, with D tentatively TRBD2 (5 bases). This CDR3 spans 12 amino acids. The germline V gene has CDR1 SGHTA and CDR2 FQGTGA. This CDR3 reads CASGLSTGEQFF. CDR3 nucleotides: TGTGCCAGCGGCTTATCCACGGGAGAGCAGTTCTTC.

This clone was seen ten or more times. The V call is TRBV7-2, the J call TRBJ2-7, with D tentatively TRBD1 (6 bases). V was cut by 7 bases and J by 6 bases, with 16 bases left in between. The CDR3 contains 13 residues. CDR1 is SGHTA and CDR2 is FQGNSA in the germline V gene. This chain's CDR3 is CASTQTGRGEQYF. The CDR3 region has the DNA TGTGCCAGCACCCAGACAGGAAGGGGCGAGCAGTACTTC.

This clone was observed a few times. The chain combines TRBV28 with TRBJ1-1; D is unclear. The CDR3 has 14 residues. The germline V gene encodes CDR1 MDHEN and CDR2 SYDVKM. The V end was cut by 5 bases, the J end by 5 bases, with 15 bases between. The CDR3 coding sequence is TGTGCCAGCAGTCCGATCCTCGTCGGGACTGAAGCTTTCTTT. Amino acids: CASSPILVGTEAFF. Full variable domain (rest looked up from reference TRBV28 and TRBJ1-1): DVKVTQSSRYLVKRTGEKVFLECVQDMDHENMFWYRQDPGLGLRLIYFSYDVKMKEKGDIPEGYSVSREKKERFSLILESASTNQTSMYLCASSPILVGTEAFFGQGTRLTVV.

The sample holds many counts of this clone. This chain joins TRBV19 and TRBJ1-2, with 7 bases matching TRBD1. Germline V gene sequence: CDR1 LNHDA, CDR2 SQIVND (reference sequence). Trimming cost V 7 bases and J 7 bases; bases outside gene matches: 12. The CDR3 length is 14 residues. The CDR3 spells CASNWGGGAGGYTF. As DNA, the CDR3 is TGTGCCAGTAACTGGGGAGGGGGCGCGGGTGGCTACACCTTC.

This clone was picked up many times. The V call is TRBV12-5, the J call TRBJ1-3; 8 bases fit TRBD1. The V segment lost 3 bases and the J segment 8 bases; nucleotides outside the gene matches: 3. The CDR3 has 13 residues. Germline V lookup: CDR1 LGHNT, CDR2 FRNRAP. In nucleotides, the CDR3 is TGTGCTAGTGGTTTAGAGACAGGGGACACCATATATTTT. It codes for CASGLETGDTIYF. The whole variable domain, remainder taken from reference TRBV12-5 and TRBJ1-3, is DARVTQTPRHKVTEMGQEVTMRCQPILGHNTVFWYRQTMMQGLELLAYFRNRAPLDDSGMPKDRFSAEMPDATLATLKIQPSEPRDSAVYFCASGLETGDTIYFGEGSWLTVV.

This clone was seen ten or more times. The CDR3 bases are TGTGCCAGCAGCATGGTGGAGCCAGGGGCTAATGAAAAACTGTTTTTT. Its translation is CASSMVEPGANEKLFF. The chain is built from TRBV5-6 and TRBJ1-4, with a possible D match to TRBD1 (6 bases). Per the germline V gene, CDR1 is SGHDT and CDR2 is YYEEEE. The CDR3 is made up of 16 amino acids. The V and J ends lost 4 bases and 3 bases respectively, with 16 bases between them.

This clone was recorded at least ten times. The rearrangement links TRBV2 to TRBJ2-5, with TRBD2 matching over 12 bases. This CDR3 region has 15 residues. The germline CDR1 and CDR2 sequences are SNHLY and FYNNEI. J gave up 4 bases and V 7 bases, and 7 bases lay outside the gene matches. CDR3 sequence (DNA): TGTGCCAGCACTCGACTAGCGGGAGTAAGAGAGACCCAGTACTTC. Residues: CASTRLAGVRETQYF.

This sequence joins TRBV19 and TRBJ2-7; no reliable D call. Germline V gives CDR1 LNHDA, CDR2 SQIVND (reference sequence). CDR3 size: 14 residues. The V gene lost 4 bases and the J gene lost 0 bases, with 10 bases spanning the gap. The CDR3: CASSKGVSSYEQYF. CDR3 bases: TGTGCCAGTAGTAAGGGCGTTAGCTCCTACGAGCAGTACTTC.

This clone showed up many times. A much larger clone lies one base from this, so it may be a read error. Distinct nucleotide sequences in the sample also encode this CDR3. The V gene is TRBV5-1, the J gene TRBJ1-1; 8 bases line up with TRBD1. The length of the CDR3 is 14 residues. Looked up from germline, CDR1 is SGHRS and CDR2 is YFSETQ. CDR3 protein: CASKQGDMNTEAFF. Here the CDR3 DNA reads TGCGCCAGCAAACAGGGGGACATGAACACTGAGGCTTTCTTT.

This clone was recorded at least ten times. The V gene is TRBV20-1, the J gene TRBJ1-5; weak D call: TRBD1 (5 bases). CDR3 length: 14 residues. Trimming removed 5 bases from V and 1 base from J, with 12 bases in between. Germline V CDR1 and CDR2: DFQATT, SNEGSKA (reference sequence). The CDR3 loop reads CSAFFRDSNQPQHF. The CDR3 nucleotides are TGCAGTGCTTTCTTCCGGGACAGCAATCAGCCCCAGCATTTT.

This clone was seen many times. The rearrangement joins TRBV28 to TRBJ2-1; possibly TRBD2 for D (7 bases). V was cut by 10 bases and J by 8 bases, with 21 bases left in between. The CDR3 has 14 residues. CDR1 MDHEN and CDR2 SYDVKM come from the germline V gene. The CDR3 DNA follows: TGTGCCACTCTTAGTCGAGGGGGGGGGGATGAGCAGTTCTTC. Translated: CATLSRGGGDEQFF.

CDR3: CASSWDRVNTGELFF. The CDR3 bases are TGTGCCAGCAGTTGGGATCGGGTCAACACCGGGGAGCTGTTTTTT. The rearrangement uses TRBV2 and TRBJ2-2; D uncertain. V dropped 5 bases and J dropped 2 bases, with 12 bases sitting between them. Germline CDR1 and CDR2: SNHLY and FYNNEI. The CDR3 is 15 residues long.

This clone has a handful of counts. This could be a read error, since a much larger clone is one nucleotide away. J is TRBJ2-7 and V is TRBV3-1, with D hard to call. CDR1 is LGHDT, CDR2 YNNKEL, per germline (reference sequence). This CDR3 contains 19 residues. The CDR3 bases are TGTGTCAGCAGCCAAGCCCCTCAGACCCCGGGTAACGTGGCCTACGAGCAGTACTTC. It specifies CVSSQAPQTPGNVAYEQYF.

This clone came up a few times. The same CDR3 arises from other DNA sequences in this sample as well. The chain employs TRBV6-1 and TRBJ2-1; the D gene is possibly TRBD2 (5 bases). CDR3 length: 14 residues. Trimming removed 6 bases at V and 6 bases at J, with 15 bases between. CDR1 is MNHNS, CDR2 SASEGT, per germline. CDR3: CASSRRLATNEQFF. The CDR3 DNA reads TGTGCCAGCAGCCGTCGTCTAGCTACCAATGAGCAGTTCTTC.

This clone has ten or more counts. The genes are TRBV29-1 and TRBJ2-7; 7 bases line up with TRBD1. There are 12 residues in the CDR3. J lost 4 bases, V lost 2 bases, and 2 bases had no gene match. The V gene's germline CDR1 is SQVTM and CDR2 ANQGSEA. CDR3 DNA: TGCAGCGTTGAAAAGGGGGCTTACGAGCAGTACTTC. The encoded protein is CSVEKGAYEQYF.

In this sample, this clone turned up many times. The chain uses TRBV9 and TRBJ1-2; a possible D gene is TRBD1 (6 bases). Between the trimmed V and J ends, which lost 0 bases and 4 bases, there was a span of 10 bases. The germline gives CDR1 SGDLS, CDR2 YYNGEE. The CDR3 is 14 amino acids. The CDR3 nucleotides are TGTGCCAGCAGCGTAGCCGGGGGCCTCTATGGCTACACCTTC. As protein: CASSVAGGLYGYTF.

DNA of the CDR3: TGCAGTGCTAGGAAGCGAGAGGGAGGGCGGCCTGAGCAGTTCTTC. Translated, it gives CSARKREGGRPEQFF. V and J are TRBV20-1 and TRBJ2-1; 7 bases map to TRBD2. V gave up 3 bases and J gave up 9 bases; unmatched junction bases: 14. This CDR3 has 15 amino acids. Germline V CDR1 and CDR2: DFQATT, SNEGSKA (reference sequence).

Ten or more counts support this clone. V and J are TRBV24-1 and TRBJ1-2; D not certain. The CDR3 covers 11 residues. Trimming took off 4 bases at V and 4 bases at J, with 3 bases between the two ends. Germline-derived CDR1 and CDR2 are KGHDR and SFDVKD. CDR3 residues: CATSDGYGYTF. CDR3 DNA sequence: TGTGCCACCAGTGACGGCTATGGCTACACCTTC.

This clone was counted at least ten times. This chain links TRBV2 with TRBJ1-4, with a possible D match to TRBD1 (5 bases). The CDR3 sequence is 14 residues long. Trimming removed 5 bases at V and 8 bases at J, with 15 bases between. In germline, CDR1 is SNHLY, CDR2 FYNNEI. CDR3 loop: CASSPGWLGEKLFF. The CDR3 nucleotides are TGTGCCAGCAGTCCAGGGTGGCTTGGCGAAAAACTGTTTTTT.

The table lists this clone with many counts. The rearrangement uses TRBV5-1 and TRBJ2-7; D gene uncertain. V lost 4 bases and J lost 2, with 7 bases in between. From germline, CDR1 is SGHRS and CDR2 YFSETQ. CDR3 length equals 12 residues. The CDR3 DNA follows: TGCGCCAGCAGCGGATTCACCTACGAGCAGTACTTC. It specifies CASSGFTYEQYF. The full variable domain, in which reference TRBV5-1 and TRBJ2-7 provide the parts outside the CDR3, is KAGVTQTPRYLIKTRGQQVTLSCSPISGHRSVSWYQQTPGQGLQFLFEYFSETQRNKGNFPGRFSGRQFSNSRSEMNVSTLELGDSALYLCASSGFTYEQYFGPGTRLTVT.

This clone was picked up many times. CDR3 sequence (DNA): TGTGCCAGCAGCTTACTGAGCAGACCGCAAGAGACCCAGTACTTC. Translation gives CASSLLSRPQETQYF. V and J are TRBV7-2 and TRBJ2-5, with unresolved D. Germline V lookup: CDR1 SGHTA, CDR2 FQGNSA. CDR3 length equals 15 residues. V lost 2 bases and J 2 bases, leaving 12 bases between the germline ends.

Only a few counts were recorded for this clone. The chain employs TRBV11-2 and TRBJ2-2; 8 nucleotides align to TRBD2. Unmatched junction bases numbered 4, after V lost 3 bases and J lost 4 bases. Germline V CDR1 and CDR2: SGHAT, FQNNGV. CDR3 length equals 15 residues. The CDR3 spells CASSLVAGTTGELFF. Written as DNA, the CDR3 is TGTGCCAGCAGCTTGGTAGCGGGAACCACCGGGGAGCTGTTTTTT.

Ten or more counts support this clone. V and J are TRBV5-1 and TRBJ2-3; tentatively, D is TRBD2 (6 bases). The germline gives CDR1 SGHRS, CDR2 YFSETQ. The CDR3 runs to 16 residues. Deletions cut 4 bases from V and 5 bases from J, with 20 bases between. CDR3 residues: CASSPRAGGRVDTQYF. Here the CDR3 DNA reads TGCGCCAGCAGCCCTCGGGCTGGAGGGCGGGTAGATACGCAGTATTTT.

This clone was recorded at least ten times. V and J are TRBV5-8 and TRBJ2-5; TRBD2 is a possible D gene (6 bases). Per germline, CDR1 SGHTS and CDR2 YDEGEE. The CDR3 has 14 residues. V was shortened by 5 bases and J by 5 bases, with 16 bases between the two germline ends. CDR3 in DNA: TGTGCCAGCAGGCCGCGAGGAGGGGTGGAGACCCAGTACTTC. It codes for CASRPRGGVETQYF.

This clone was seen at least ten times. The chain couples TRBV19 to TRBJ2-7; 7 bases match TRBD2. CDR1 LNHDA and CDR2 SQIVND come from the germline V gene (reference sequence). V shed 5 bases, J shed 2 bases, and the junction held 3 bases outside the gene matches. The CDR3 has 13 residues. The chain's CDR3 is CASSAGLAYEQYF. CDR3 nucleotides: TGTGCCAGTAGTGCTGGACTAGCCTACGAGCAGTACTTC. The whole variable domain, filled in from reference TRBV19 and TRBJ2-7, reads DGGITQSPKYLFRKEGQNVTLSCEQNLNHDAMYWYRQDPGQGLRLIYYSQIVNDFQKGDIAEGYSVSREKKESFPLTVTSAQKNPTAFYLCASSAGLAYEQYFGPGTRLTVT.